The 27 T cell receptor beta chains presented below share a single source sample, sequenced in a study of cytomegalovirus exposure and HLA in healthy donors. Primers: 60 Vbeta forward and 13 Jbeta reverse. Measured with immunoSEQ multiplex PCR; TCRdb has only the in-frame clones, and not every one. The sample contains fewer than 300,000 clones, just over 85% of which appear only once. Sequenced: PBMCs. The receptor source for this set is a man in his forties in good health and CMV-seropositive.

The chain has TRBV5-1 and TRBJ1-1, with D perhaps matching TRBD1 (6 bases). Trimming left V 7 bases short and J 0 bases short, with 10 bases between. CDR3 size: 13 residues. Per the germline V gene, CDR1 is SGHRS and CDR2 is YFSETQ. Written as DNA, the CDR3 is TGCGCCAGCTCCGACAGGATGAACACTGAAGCTTTCTTT. It encodes CASSDRMNTEAFF.

This sequence joins TRBV5-1 and TRBJ1-1, with unresolved D. Per germline, CDR1 SGHRS and CDR2 YFSETQ. Deletions cut 0 bases from V and 3 bases from J, with 9 bases between. The CDR3 is made up of 14 amino acids. CDR3 in DNA: TGCGCCAGCAGCTTGGGGGCTTCGGACACTGAAGCTTTCTTT. This encodes CASSLGASDTEAFF.

This sequence joins TRBV6-5 and TRBJ1-2; D is unclear. With 4 bases removed from V and 8 bases from J, the gap between germline ends came to 14 bases. The CDR3 length is 13 residues. In germline, CDR1 is MNHEY, CDR2 SVGAGI. CDR3 nucleotide sequence: TGTGCCAGCAGTTTCGGCGGCGGCGGGGGCTACACCTTC. It encodes CASSFGGGGGYTF.

This clone was picked up one time. The chain combines TRBV6-5 with TRBJ1-3, with 9 bases that match TRBD1. Per germline, CDR1 MNHEY and CDR2 SVGAGI. The CDR3 loop spans 15 amino acids. Unmatched junction bases numbered 1, after V lost 2 bases and J lost 2 bases. Here the CDR3 DNA reads TGTGCCAGCAGTTACGACAGGGGGACTGGAAACACCATATATTTT. Its protein is CASSYDRGTGNTIYF.

The chain has TRBV30 and TRBJ2-7, with D possibly matching TRBD2 (5 bases). The CDR3 is 12 residues long. Trimming removed 2 bases from V and 5 bases from J, with 10 bases in between. Germline values: CDR1 GTSNPN, CDR2 SVGIG (reference sequence). The CDR3 protein is CAWSFRGNEQYF. CDR3 nucleotides: TGTGCCTGGAGTTTCAGAGGGAACGAGCAGTACTTC.

This chain uses TRBV4-2 with TRBJ2-7, with TRBD2 matching 9 bases. CDR1 is LGHNA, CDR2 YNFKEQ, per germline. V was clipped by 5 bases and J by 5 bases; unmatched bases: 7. The CDR3 runs to 14 residues. The CDR3 nucleotides read TGTGCCAGCAGCACTAGCGGGTATGTGGACGAGCAGTACTTC. As protein: CASSTSGYVDEQYF.

This chain links TRBV7-3 with TRBJ2-1; the match to TRBD2 covers 10 bases. Germline assignment: CDR1 SGHTA and CDR2 FQGTGA. The CDR3 sequence is 16 residues long. Trimming at V came to 5 bases and at J to 0 bases, leaving 4 bases not matched to a gene. CDR3 coding DNA: TGTGCCAGCAGCAATATAGCGGGAGGCTCCTACAATGAGCAGTTCTTC. Its translation is CASSNIAGGSYNEQFF.

V gene TRBV28 combines with J gene TRBJ2-2, with TRBD2 as a possible D gene (7 bases). Trimming removed 2 bases from V and 6 bases from J, with 16 bases in between. CDR1 is MDHEN, CDR2 SYDVKM, per germline. The CDR3 loop spans 16 amino acids. The CDR3 DNA sequence: TGTGCCAGCAGTTTAAGACTAGCCGGGGGGCCCGGGGAGCTGTTTTTT. Residues: CASSLRLAGGPGELFF. Based on the CDR3 plus reference TRBV28 and TRBJ2-2, the full variable domain is DVKVTQSSRYLVKRTGEKVFLECVQDMDHENMFWYRQDPGLGLRLIYFSYDVKMKEKGDIPEGYSVSREKKERFSLILESASTNQTSMYLCASSLRLAGGPGELFFGEGSRLTVL.

This clone was recorded once. This chain joins TRBV7-8 and TRBJ2-2; D may be TRBD2 (5 bases). The CDR3 sequence is 17 residues long. Germline CDR1 SGHVS, CDR2 FQNEAQ. Trimming pared 3 bases from V and 2 bases from J, leaving 16 bases between. CDR3 in DNA: TGTGCCAGCAGCTTTTATTCCGTAGCGCCCAACACCGGGGAGCTGTTTTTT. Amino acid sequence: CASSFYSVAPNTGELFF.

To note about this clone: At one boundary the junction diverges from the germline segment, which might be a read error. V gene TRBV7-9 combines with J gene TRBJ2-5, with 7 bases identical to TRBD1. Per the germline V gene, CDR1 is SEHNR and CDR2 is FQNEAQ (reference sequence). The CDR3 runs 16 residues. For the CDR3, the DNA is TGTTCCAGCAAACATCATTCCGGGACAGACCAAGAGACCCAGTACTTC. Protein: CSSKHHSGTDQETQYF.

A few counts support this clone. This chain uses TRBV10-3 with TRBJ2-7; 11 nucleotides align to TRBD2. The length of the CDR3 is 14 residues. V trimming: 8 bases; J trimming: 5 bases; junction bases outside the gene matches: 8. Per germline, CDR1 ENHRY and CDR2 SYGVKD. CDR3 sequence (DNA): TGTGCCATCGGCCCTAGCGGGGGGACCGACGAGCAGTACTTC. Its translation: CAIGPSGGTDEQYF.

This clone was recorded a few times. The junction departs from germline at one end; a sequencing error may be responsible. The same CDR3 also results from other DNA sequences found in this sample. The chain links TRBV7-9 to TRBJ2-7, with 8 bases aligning to TRBD1. Germline V gene data show CDR1 as SEHNR and CDR2 as FQNEAQ (reference sequence). This CDR3 contains 13 residues. The CDR3 nucleotides are TGCGCCAGCAGCCAACGGACAGGGCGCGAGCAGTACTTC. This codes for CASSQRTGREQYF.

This clone was observed a few times. V usage is TRBV6-1 and J usage is TRBJ2-5; D might be TRBD1 (6 bases). The V and J ends lost 7 bases and 4 bases respectively, with 16 bases between them. The germline V gene encodes CDR1 MNHNS and CDR2 SASEGT. The CDR3 runs to 14 residues. The CDR3: CASKQFRGGETQYF. CDR3 nucleotide sequence: TGTGCCAGCAAACAGTTCAGGGGTGGAGAGACCCAGTACTTC.

This clone was recorded once. CDR3: CASSLTGQGVETQYF. For the CDR3, the DNA is TGTGCCAGCAGCTTAACCGGCCAGGGCGTGGAGACCCAGTACTTC. This chain connects TRBV7-3 to TRBJ2-5; a possible D gene is TRBD1 (5 bases). Germline V lookup: CDR1 SGHTA, CDR2 FQGTGA. Trimming pared 0 bases from V and 5 bases from J, leaving 13 bases between. This CDR3 is built from 15 residues.

V and J are TRBV27 and TRBJ2-7, with 10 bases aligning to TRBD1. With 1 base clipped from V and 2 bases from J, the junction kept 5 bases outside the gene matches. Germline assignment: CDR1 MNHEY and CDR2 SMNVEV (reference sequence). There are 16 residues in the CDR3. This chain's CDR3 is CASSLLGGQGAYEQYF. DNA for the CDR3: TGTGCCAGCAGTTTATTAGGCGGACAGGGGGCCTACGAGCAGTACTTC.

J is TRBJ1-2 and V is TRBV7-2; TRBD1 agrees at 9 bases. With 1 base clipped from V and 3 bases from J, the junction kept 9 bases outside the gene matches. The CDR3 length is 17 residues. Germline V gene data show CDR1 as SGHTA and CDR2 as FQGNSA. CDR3 protein: CASSLDHRGRGDYGYTF. The DNA for the CDR3 is TGTGCCAGCAGCTTAGATCACAGGGGGCGGGGGGACTATGGCTACACCTTC.

This clone was detected only once. V and J are TRBV5-1 and TRBJ1-2; D is perhaps TRBD1 (6 bases). Per the germline V gene, CDR1 is SGHRS and CDR2 is YFSETQ. Trimming took 3 bases from V and 1 from J, leaving 10 bases between them. This CDR3 contains 14 residues. The CDR3 protein is CASSSGQINYGYTF. The CDR3 bases are TGCGCCAGCAGCTCAGGACAGATTAACTATGGCTACACCTTC.

This rearrangement joins TRBV7-9 to TRBJ1-3; D remains unclear. The CDR3 runs to 14 residues. Germline lookup yields CDR1 SEHNR and CDR2 FQNEAQ (reference sequence). V dropped 3 bases and J dropped 2 bases, with 8 bases sitting between them. The CDR3: CASSFAGTGNTIYF. The CDR3 bases are TGTGCCAGCAGCTTTGCAGGAACTGGAAACACCATATATTTT.

The J gene is TRBJ2-3, the V gene TRBV9; maybe TRBD1 (6 bases). The CDR3 is 14 residues long. The V end was cut by 5 bases, the J end by 6 bases, with 16 bases between. Germline V gene lookup returns CDR1 SGDLS and CDR2 YYNGEE. The CDR3 spells CASSDPGQSDTQYF. The CDR3 DNA reads TGTGCCAGCAGTGACCCTGGACAGAGCGATACGCAGTATTTT.

CDR3 in amino acids: CASTLGQGGTDTQYF. Written as DNA, the CDR3 is TGTGCCAGCACCTTGGGACAGGGAGGCACAGATACGCAGTATTTT. The chain combines TRBV28 with TRBJ2-3, with TRBD1 identical over 9 bases. Germline trimming cut 7 bases from V and 1 base from J; bases unmatched to any gene: 6. CDR3 length: 15 residues. Germline V gene sequence: CDR1 MDHEN, CDR2 SYDVKM.

V is TRBV6-5 and J is TRBJ2-7; TRBD1 agrees at 7 bases. The CDR3 spans 15 residues. V trimming: 6 bases; J trimming: 5 bases; junction bases outside the gene matches: 13. Germline CDR1 MNHEY, CDR2 SVGAGI. Here the CDR3 DNA reads TGTGCCAGCAGCCCCCAGGGGGTAGATGGGGACGAGCAGTACTTC. This sequence encodes CASSPQGVDGDEQYF.

V usage is TRBV28 and J usage is TRBJ2-3; 12 positions match TRBD2. In germline, CDR1 is MDHEN, CDR2 SYDVKM. J lost 3 bases, V lost 6 bases, and 10 bases had no gene match. The CDR3 has 17 residues. CDR3 nucleotides: TGTGCCAGCAGCCCTCCGACTAGCGGGAGTGGGACAGATACGCAGTATTTT. It encodes CASSPPTSGSGTDTQYF.

V and J are TRBV27 and TRBJ2-1, with D perhaps matching TRBD2 (6 bases). This CDR3 contains 13 residues. V was trimmed by 4 bases and J by 4 bases, leaving 8 bases between them. The germline CDR1 and CDR2 sequences are MNHEY and SMNVEV (reference sequence). For the CDR3, the DNA is TGTGCCAGCAGTTCGGGACTTTACAATGAGCAGTTCTTC. It yields the protein CASSSGLYNEQFF.

The chain couples TRBV7-8 to TRBJ1-1; tentative D call: TRBD1 (5 bases). This CDR3 is built from 16 residues. The V gene lost 0 bases and the J gene lost 3 bases, with 14 bases spanning the gap. Germline CDR1 is SGHVS and CDR2 is FQNEAQ. The CDR3, as DNA: TGTGCCAGCAGCTTAGCGGGGCAGGGCCAAGACACTGAAGCTTTCTTT. This sequence encodes CASSLAGQGQDTEAFF.

Here the CDR3 DNA reads TGCGCCAGCAGCCAAGATTCGGCGGCCCAAGAGACCCAGTACTTC. Its translation: CASSQDSAAQETQYF. The V and J genes are TRBV4-1 and TRBJ2-5; D gene ambiguous. CDR3 size: 15 residues. Deletions cut 0 bases from V and 1 base from J, with 9 bases between. Germline V gene lookup returns CDR1 MGHRA and CDR2 YSYEKL.

The chain recombines TRBV11-2 with TRBJ2-7, with TRBD1 matching 8 bases. CDR3 length: 15 residues. CDR1 SGHAT and CDR2 FQNNGV come from the germline V gene. The V and J ends lost 5 bases and 5 bases, in that order; junction bases with no gene match: 11. The CDR3 spells CASSPGTGGVNEQYF. CDR3 DNA: TGTGCCAGCAGCCCAGGGACAGGTGGTGTCAACGAGCAGTACTTC.

V is TRBV28 and J is TRBJ1-5, with TRBD1 matching over 9 bases. J gave up 1 base and V 5 bases, and 3 bases lay outside the gene matches. The CDR3 has 15 amino acids. The V gene's germline CDR1 is MDHEN and CDR2 SYDVKM. In DNA, the CDR3 is TGTGCCAGCAGTGGACAGGGGATAAGCAATCAGCCCCAGCATTTT. Protein sequence: CASSGQGISNQPQHF.